This T cell receptor beta chain was identified in a study of cytomegalovirus exposure and HLA in healthy donors. Study findings and constraints: Despite most TCR sequences being rare, some public TCRs occurred in many donors. Per a prior analysis, the majority of TCR beta V segments were productive roughly 87% or roughly 30% of the time.

With respect to this clone: No antigen is known for it.

The PCR made use of 60 Vbeta and 13 Jbeta primers. Here immunoSEQ multiplex PCR was the method, and the copy in TCRdb shows in-frame clones only, minus some. The top ten clones hold less than 1.5% of a sample with approximately 150,000 clones, 77% of them seen once. CDR1 is GTSNPN, CDR2 SVGIG, per germline (reference sequence). The CDR3 covers 15 residues. J was trimmed by 4 bases and V by 0 bases; bases with no gene match: 4. The gene calls are TRBV30 and TRBJ2-1, with TRBD2 identical over 9 bases. Sequences were obtained from PBMCs. This TCR came from a woman aged 30 to 39 in good health and CMV-seropositive. The CDR3 loop is CAWSVGLAGYNEQFF. CDR3 sequence (DNA): TGTGCCTGGAGTGTCGGCCTAGCGGGGTACAATGAGCAGTTCTTC.